The following is a T cell receptor beta chain sequence with its context. Germline CDR1 reads MGHRA; CDR2 reads YSYEKL. The CDR3 totals 18 residues. The V gene lost 4 bases and the J gene lost 0 bases, with 18 bases spanning the gap. This record comes from a study of cytotoxic CD8 clonotypes in ibrutinib-treated CLL. Assay used: immunoSEQ multiplex PCR; TCRdb lists only in-frame clones, some missing. This table holds fewer than 45,000 clones, about 64% found once. The source was PBMCs, collected at disease progression, from a patient treated with ibrutinib. The source of this sequence is a human donor with chronic lymphocytic leukemia. The gene calls are TRBV4-1 and TRBJ2-2; D may be TRBD2 (6 bases). The chain's CDR3 is CASSLNSGGYANTGELFF. In DNA form, the CDR3 reads TGCGCCAGCAGCCTCAATTCCGGGGGATACGCGAACACCGGGGAGCTGTTTTTT.